This T cell receptor beta chain was identified in a study of blood T cell repertoires in COVID-19. Across the study: Samples came from the United States, Italy and Spain, spanning acute and convalescent COVID-19. T cells, B-cell-depleted T cells, or PBMCs supplied cDNA or gDNA.

CDR3 size: 14 residues. Germline V gives CDR1 MNHEY, CDR2 SVGEGT. Trimming cost V 4 bases and J 8 bases, with 15 bases left between them. How the authors handled the data: Cell counts per sample came from amplifying reference gene primers. Some clones are missing from TCRdb's copy, which holds only in-frame ones; the method was immunoSEQ multiplex PCR. That table is the source of V, J and clone size, and D and trimming were worked out from the DNA. The repertoire consists of 200,000 to 250,000 clones, with roughly 87% occurring once and the leading ten covering around 12%. This TCR derives from a woman aged 18-29 years who had recovered from COVID-19. The chain combines TRBV6-2 or TRBV6-3 with TRBJ2-1; D is perhaps TRBD2 (5 bases). The sample comprised peripheral blood. In nucleotides, the CDR3 is TGTGCCAGCAGTTTGGGTCTAGCTGAGGATGAGCAGTTCTTC. Its protein product is CASSLGLAEDEQFF.